This TCR beta chain was documented in a study of T cell repertoires in cytomegalovirus infection. Study-wide context: Peptides in the study included HLA-C-restricted and HLA-B-restricted CMV epitopes. An indication of both CMV infection and matching HLA type came from public TCR beta signatures.

Turning to this clonotype: What it binds is unknown.

V lost 7 bases to trimming and J lost 6 bases; unmatched junction nucleotides: 5. This CDR3 has 14 amino acids. Germline CDR1 is KGHDR and CDR2 is SFDVKD. TCRdb processed the reads anew with MiXCR; each CDR3 protein has one entry. Of roughly 730,000 distinct CDR3 sequences in the sample, around a third were seen once. General study points: Ex vivo, HLA-C-restricted CMV-specific TCR beta clonotypes prevailed over the rest of the response.

This clonotype was obtained from a human donor in good health (CMV status not recorded). Some clones in this sample may be carry-over from other donors' samples. The V gene is TRBV24-1, the J gene TRBJ2-2; TRBD2 aligns across 9 bases. This specimen consisted of cultured PBMCs, obtained from culture after CMV antigen stimulation. The CDR3 bases are TGTGCCACCAGCCTAGCGGGAAACTCCGGGGAGCTGTTTTTT. It specifies CATSLAGNSGELFF.